This entry lists 11 T cell receptor beta chains sequenced from one sample in a study of molecular identifiers for immune sequencing clone quantification. TCRdb itself ran the PCR reads through MiXCR, one entry per CDR3 protein. The table includes approximately 500,000 distinct CDR3 sequences, 25% detected once. The sequenced material came from naive CD8+ T cells from blood, with Jurkat cell RNA spiked in. Subset here: FACS-sorted CD8+CD4-CCR7+CD45RA+ naive T cells. Every receptor here comes from a human donor in good health. Some libraries in this study had Jurkat cell RNA spiked in.

This clonotype appeared many times. The gene calls are TRBV12-3 or TRBV12-4 and TRBJ1-5, with D possibly matching TRBD1 (5 bases). The CDR3 extends over 14 amino acids. With 6 bases removed from V and 6 bases from J, the gap between germline ends came to 15 bases. This chain's CDR3 is CASSQNRWGQPQHF. The CDR3, as DNA: TGTGCCAGCAGCCAAAACAGGTGGGGTCAGCCCCAGCATTTT.

This clonotype was recorded many times. The chain combines TRBV12-3 or TRBV12-4 with TRBJ1-5, with 8 positions matching TRBD1. V was pared by 5 bases and J by 5 bases, with 8 bases of the junction left unmatched. This CDR3 comprises 15 residues. The CDR3 bases are TGTGCCAGCAGTAGTGACAGGGGTGCTGATCAGCCCCAGCATTTT. This translates into CASSSDRGADQPQHF.

This clonotype was seen a handful of times. The chain recombines TRBV7-9 with TRBJ2-1; D might be TRBD1 (6 bases). Germline assignment: CDR1 SEHNR and CDR2 FQNEAQ (reference sequence). The CDR3 sequence is 15 residues long. Trimming left V 4 bases short and J 3 bases short, with 13 bases between. The CDR3 sequence is CASSSWTENYNEQFF. As DNA, the CDR3 is TGTGCCAGCAGCTCCTGGACAGAAAACTACAATGAGCAGTTCTTC.

This sequence joins TRBV19 and TRBJ2-7, with no clear D. Germline CDR1 is LNHDA and CDR2 is SQIVND (reference sequence). V was trimmed by 8 bases and J by 3 bases, leaving 8 bases between them. The CDR3 length is 11 residues. The CDR3 DNA reads TGTGCCAGTCAGGAGAACTACGAGCAGTACTTC. Translating it yields CASQENYEQYF.

The chain combines TRBV19 with TRBJ2-7; 8 nucleotides align to TRBD2. There are 15 residues in the CDR3. V lost 5 bases to trimming and J lost 0 bases; unmatched junction nucleotides: 6. Germline CDR1 reads LNHDA; CDR2 reads SQIVND (reference sequence). The CDR3 here is CASSWSGGFSYEQYF. CDR3 nucleotide sequence: TGTGCCAGTAGTTGGAGCGGGGGTTTCTCCTACGAGCAGTACTTC.

This clonotype was picked up many times. The chain uses TRBV21-1 and TRBJ2-3. TRBV21-1 is a pseudogene segment. The CDR3 is 16 amino acids. CDR3 DNA sequence: TGTGCCAGCAGCAAGGGGATCCAAAGGAGCACAGATACGCAGTATTTT. Translated, it gives CASSKGIQRSTDTQYF.

This clonotype was counted between two and nine times. Here the CDR3 DNA reads TGCGCCAGCAGCCAAGACAGGACAGGCGGCGAGTATTTT. Its translation: CASSQDRTGGEYF. The chain links TRBV4-1 to TRBJ2-3, with TRBD1 identical over 7 bases. This CDR3 is 13 amino acids long. Germline loops: CDR1 MGHRA, CDR2 YSYEKL. J was trimmed by 13 bases and V by 0 bases; bases with no gene match: 7.

About this clonotype: With a much larger clone just one base away, this may be a read error. No conserved phenylalanine or tryptophan is present at the end of the CDR3, so a read error is the likely explanation. The chain joins TRBV30 to TRBJ2-7; D might be TRBD2 (6 bases). V gave up 3 bases and J gave up 4 bases, with 13 bases separating them. CDR1 is GTSNPN and CDR2 is SVGIG in the germline V gene (reference sequence). The CDR3 is 13 residues long. In DNA, the CDR3 is TGTGCCTGGAGCTCTAGCGCTGTGTACGAGCAGTACCTC. Amino acid sequence: CAWSSSAVYEQYL.

This clonotype was counted a few times. J is TRBJ1-3 and V is TRBV10-2; D is undetermined. V was trimmed by 0 bases and J by 0 bases, leaving 12 bases between them. This CDR3 spans 17 amino acids. Germline loops: CDR1 WSHSY, CDR2 SAAADI. CDR3 sequence (DNA): TGCGCCAGCAGTGAGTCCCCCAGTTTGAGCTCTGGAAACACCATATATTTT. This codes for CASSESPSLSSGNTIYF.

To note about this clonotype: A much larger clone differs from this one at a single base, so this may be a read error. The chain links TRBV29-1 to TRBJ2-5; TRBD2 matches at 11 bases. CDR3 length: 14 residues. Unmatched junction bases numbered 8, after V lost 2 bases and J lost 9 bases. Germline loops: CDR1 SQVTM, CDR2 ANQGSEA. DNA of the CDR3: TGCAGCGTTGAATGGGGACTAGCGGCGGAGGCCCAGTACTTC. Translated: CSVEWGLAAEAQYF.

This clonotype came up many times. The genes are TRBV7-9 and TRBJ2-3, with 13 nucleotides matching TRBD2. The V segment lost 7 bases and the J segment 2 bases; nucleotides outside the gene matches: 3. From germline, CDR1 is SEHNR and CDR2 FQNEAQ (reference sequence). The CDR3 totals 15 residues. CDR3 in amino acids: CASIGLAGVTDTQYF. As DNA, the CDR3 is TGTGCCAGCATCGGACTAGCGGGAGTCACAGATACGCAGTATTTT.